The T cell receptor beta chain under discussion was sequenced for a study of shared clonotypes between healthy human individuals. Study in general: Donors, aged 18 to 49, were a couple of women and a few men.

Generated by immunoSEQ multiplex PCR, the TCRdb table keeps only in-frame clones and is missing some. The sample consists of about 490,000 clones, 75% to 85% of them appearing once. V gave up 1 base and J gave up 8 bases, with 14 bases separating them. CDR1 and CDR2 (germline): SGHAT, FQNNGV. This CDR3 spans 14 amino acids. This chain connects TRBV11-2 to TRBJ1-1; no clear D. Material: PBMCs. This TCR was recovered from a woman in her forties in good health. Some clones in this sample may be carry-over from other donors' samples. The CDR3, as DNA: TGTGCCAGCAGCTTAGTTGGCGTGGTGGGGGAAGCTTTCTTT. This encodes CASSLVGVVGEAFF.